These 23 T cell receptor beta chains came from one sample sequenced in a study of T cell responses to AZD1222 COVID-19 vaccine. Produced via immunoSEQ multiplex PCR; TCRdb's table is partial and in-frame only. This sample has 75,000 to 95,000 clones; about 85% occur once, and the top ten carry about an eighth. Source: peripheral blood, taken on day 0 of AZD1222 vaccination. Source of these receptors: an adult in good health.

This clone was detected only a few times. The chain uses TRBV6-1 and TRBJ1-5; perhaps TRBD1 as D (5 bases). With 3 bases removed from V and 0 bases from J, the gap between germline ends came to 21 bases. The CDR3 consists of 19 residues. Germline assignment: CDR1 MNHNS and CDR2 SASEGT. The CDR3 protein is CASSDFWGSVEYSNQPQHF. The CDR3, as DNA: TGTGCCAGCAGTGATTTTTGGGGGTCAGTCGAATATAGCAATCAGCCCCAGCATTTT.

The chain uses TRBV7-9 and TRBJ2-7; D remains unclear. V lost 4 bases, J lost 2 bases, and 6 bases lay in between. CDR1 is SEHNR, CDR2 FQNEAQ, per germline (reference sequence). This CDR3 comprises 12 residues. The CDR3 is CASSSTPYEQYF. The CDR3 DNA sequence: TGTGCCAGCAGCTCCACTCCCTACGAGCAGTACTTC.

J is TRBJ1-5 and V is TRBV28; D is perhaps TRBD1 (6 bases). This CDR3 comprises 14 residues. V dropped 6 bases and J dropped 10 bases, with 19 bases sitting between them. CDR1 and CDR2 from the germline V gene are MDHEN and SYDVKM. In nucleotides, the CDR3 is TGTGCCAGCAGCACCCGACAGGATATTTTACCCCAGCATTTT. Amino acid sequence: CASSTRQDILPQHF. Full variable domain (outside the CDR3, taken from reference TRBV28 and TRBJ1-5): DVKVTQSSRYLVKRTGEKVFLECVQDMDHENMFWYRQDPGLGLRLIYFSYDVKMKEKGDIPEGYSVSREKKERFSLILESASTNQTSMYLCASSTRQDILPQHFGDGTRLSIL.

A word on this clone: A read error may account for a junction end that differs from germline. This chain links TRBV12-5 with TRBJ2-7; maybe TRBD2 (6 bases). The length of the CDR3 is 12 residues. Per the germline V gene, CDR1 is LGHNT and CDR2 is FRNRAP. Here the CDR3 reads CASGLFPGGANF. Here the CDR3 DNA reads TGTGCTAGTGGTTTATTTCCCGGCGGGGCCAACTTC.

V usage is TRBV9 and J usage is TRBJ2-5; 8 bases line up with TRBD2. CDR3 length equals 16 residues. In germline, CDR1 is SGDLS, CDR2 YYNGEE. V dropped 3 bases and J dropped 2; count of bases not matched to a gene: 9. In DNA, the CDR3 is TGTGCCAGCAGCGGAGAGGGCGGGGGGCCTCAAGAGACCCAGTACTTC. This sequence encodes CASSGEGGGPQETQYF.

This chain joins TRBV14 and TRBJ2-3, with TRBD2 matching over 7 bases. CDR3 length: 17 residues. The germline CDR1 and CDR2 sequences are SGHDN and FVKESK. After removal of 0 bases from V and 1 base from J, the junction contained 7 bases not matched to a gene. The CDR3 reads CASSQDRPGGGTDTQYF. The CDR3 region has the DNA TGTGCCAGCAGCCAAGATAGGCCGGGGGGTGGCACAGATACGCAGTATTTT.

The chain carries TRBV18 and TRBJ1-2; 7 bases map to TRBD1. The V segment lost 3 bases and the J segment 8 bases; nucleotides outside the gene matches: 15. The CDR3 is 16 residues long. Germline CDR1 reads KGHSH; CDR2 reads LQKENI. The CDR3 DNA is TGTGCCAGCTCACCGCTAGGGGGCAGCGGATTAGGCGGCTACACCTTC. The encoded protein is CASSPLGGSGLGGYTF. The whole variable domain, filled in from reference TRBV18 and TRBJ1-2, reads NAGVMQNPRHLVRRRGQEARLRCSPMKGHSHVYWYRQLPEEGLKFMVYLQKENIIDESGMPKERFSAEFPKEGPSILRIQQVVRGDSAAYFCASSPLGGSGLGGYTFGSGTRLTVV.

This chain links TRBV24-1 with TRBJ2-2; weak D call: TRBD1 (6 bases). Germline CDR1 reads KGHDR; CDR2 reads SFDVKD. The V end lost 3 bases, the J end lost 1 base, and 14 bases lay between the germline ends. The CDR3 loop spans 17 amino acids. This CDR3 is CATSDPLVTGNTGELFF. In nucleotides, the CDR3 is TGTGCCACCAGTGATCCGCTTGTGACAGGGAACACCGGGGAGCTGTTTTTT.

The chain uses TRBV5-6 and TRBJ1-1, with 11 bases that match TRBD1. The trim removed 4 bases at V and 5 bases at J, leaving 4 bases unmatched. CDR3 length: 14 amino acids. Germline V gene lookup returns CDR1 SGHDT and CDR2 YYEEEE. For the CDR3, the DNA is TGTGCCAGCAGCAAGGGACAGGGGGTTACTGAAGCTTTCTTT. This encodes CASSKGQGVTEAFF. The entire variable domain, with the rest obtained from reference TRBV5-6 and TRBJ1-1, is as follows: DAGVTQSPTHLIKTRGQQVTLRCSPKSGHDTVSWYQQALGQGPQFIFQYYEEEERQRGNFPDRFSGHQFPNYSSELNVNALLLGDSALYLCASSKGQGVTEAFFGQGTRLTVV.

This chain connects TRBV5-1 to TRBJ1-2; 10 positions agree with TRBD1. CDR3 length equals 17 residues. Trimming took 4 bases from V and 1 from J; bases not matched to a gene: 10. Germline CDR1 SGHRS, CDR2 YFSETQ. The CDR3 sequence: CASSPDRGDTFNYGYTF. CDR3 nucleotide sequence: TGCGCCAGCAGCCCGGACAGGGGGGACACCTTTAACTATGGCTACACCTTC.

The V and J genes are TRBV3-1 (or the pseudogene TRBV3-2) and TRBJ1-5; D not certain. V lost 2 bases and J 0 bases, leaving 17 bases between the germline ends. Looked up from germline, CDR1 is LGHDT and CDR2 is YNNKEL (reference sequence). The CDR3 runs to 18 residues. CDR3 DNA: TGTGCCAGCAGCCAAATTGGACGGTCCCGTTATAGCAATCAGCCCCAGCATTTT. As protein: CASSQIGRSRYSNQPQHF.

This sequence joins TRBV28 and TRBJ2-5; the match to TRBD2 covers 9 bases. This CDR3 is 15 amino acids long. In germline, CDR1 is MDHEN, CDR2 SYDVKM. Trimming removed 4 bases from V and 5 bases from J; junction bases left unmatched: 8. The CDR3 spells CASSSERGARETQYF. CDR3 DNA sequence: TGTGCCAGCAGTTCCGAGCGGGGGGCGAGGGAGACCCAGTACTTC.

The rearrangement joins TRBV5-8 to TRBJ2-7, with D hard to call. This CDR3 spans 12 amino acids. Germline CDR1 reads SGHTS; CDR2 reads YDEGEE. Trimming shortened V by 1 base and J by 3 bases, and 5 bases separated the two germline ends. The CDR3 sequence is CASSLSGYEQYF. The CDR3 nucleotides read TGTGCCAGCAGCTTGTCCGGCTACGAGCAGTACTTC.

The CDR3 here is CASRRTGAYEQYF. Here the CDR3 DNA reads TGTGCCAGCAGACGGACTGGGGCCTACGAGCAGTACTTC. The gene calls are TRBV27 and TRBJ2-7; TRBD2 is a possible D gene (5 bases). Germline assignment: CDR1 MNHEY and CDR2 SMNVEV (reference sequence). V lost 6 bases and J lost 2, with 11 bases in between. This CDR3 has 13 amino acids.

The CDR3 loop is CASIRGGFGNTIYF. CDR3 bases: TGTGCCAGCATTAGGGGGGGCTTCGGAAACACCATATATTTT. The rearrangement uses TRBV7-9 and TRBJ1-3; D perhaps matches TRBD1 (6 bases). Trimming removed 7 bases at V and 4 bases at J, with 14 bases between. The germline CDR1 and CDR2 sequences are SEHNR and FQNEAQ (reference sequence). This CDR3 is 14 amino acids long.

This sequence joins TRBV18 and TRBJ2-7; the D gene is possibly TRBD2 (5 bases). V lost 3 bases and J 2 bases, leaving 8 bases between the germline ends. The germline gives CDR1 KGHSH, CDR2 LQKENI. The CDR3 extends over 13 amino acids. CDR3 coding DNA: TGTGCCAGCTCACCGCGGACTCCCTACGAGCAGTACTTC. Its translation: CASSPRTPYEQYF.

The rearrangement links TRBV3-1 (or the pseudogene TRBV3-2) to TRBJ2-7; D remains unclear. Germline V gene sequence: CDR1 LGHDT, CDR2 YNNKEL (reference sequence). The V end was cut by 0 bases, the J end by 0 bases, with 12 bases between. The CDR3 is 16 amino acids. CDR3 coding DNA: TGTGCCAGCAGCCAAGAGATAGGGCAGAGCTCCTACGAGCAGTACTTC. Translation: CASSQEIGQSSYEQYF.

V and J are TRBV4-1 and TRBJ1-1; D not resolved. CDR1 is MGHRA, CDR2 YSYEKL, per germline. This CDR3 has 15 amino acids. Trimming cost V 3 bases and J 2 bases, with 13 bases left between them. The DNA for the CDR3 is TGCGCCAGCAGCCACCCTATGGCAGGAAACACTGAAGCTTTCTTT. This encodes CASSHPMAGNTEAFF.

This chain links TRBV28 with TRBJ1-2; D perhaps matches TRBD1 (5 bases). The V gene's germline CDR1 is MDHEN and CDR2 SYDVKM. Trimming removed 7 bases from V and 2 bases from J, with 14 bases in between. The CDR3 length is 14 residues. The CDR3 sequence is CASTSGPGNYGYTF. As DNA, the CDR3 is TGTGCCAGCACCTCAGGGCCAGGGAACTATGGCTACACCTTC.

This chain links TRBV5-1 with TRBJ2-7; 8 nucleotides line up with TRBD2. Germline CDR1 and CDR2: SGHRS and YFSETQ. The CDR3 runs 15 residues. Germline trimming cut 4 bases from V and 4 bases from J; bases unmatched to any gene: 10. Here the CDR3 DNA reads TGCGCCAGCAGCGCCTTCCAGCGGGGGCCGTACGAGCAGTACTTC. Protein sequence: CASSAFQRGPYEQYF.

This chain connects TRBV18 to TRBJ1-2, with D maybe TRBD1 (5 bases). The CDR3 has 15 amino acids. Per the germline V gene, CDR1 is KGHSH and CDR2 is LQKENI. V was clipped by 4 bases and J by 13 bases, with 25 bases between them. The CDR3 bases are TGTGCCAGCTCACTTAGGGACCTGTCGCGGGCCTCGGGCACCTTC. It encodes CASSLRDLSRASGTF.

This sequence joins TRBV4-3 and TRBJ2-7; TRBD1 matches at 10 bases. Trimming took 1 base from V and 2 from J; bases not matched to a gene: 5. Per the germline V gene, CDR1 is LGHNA and CDR2 is YSLEER. The CDR3 has 16 amino acids. CDR3 amino acids: CASSQGAGQGAYEQYF. The CDR3 DNA sequence: TGCGCCAGCAGCCAAGGCGCCGGACAGGGGGCCTACGAGCAGTACTTC.

The chain links TRBV9 to TRBJ2-5, with 12 nucleotides matching TRBD2. In germline, CDR1 is SGDLS, CDR2 YYNGEE. This CDR3 is built from 17 residues. V gave up 3 bases and J gave up 2 bases; unmatched junction bases: 8. The CDR3 DNA reads TGTGCCAGCAGCGGAACTAGCGGGGGGACGATACAAGAGACCCAGTACTTC. Its protein is CASSGTSGGTIQETQYF.